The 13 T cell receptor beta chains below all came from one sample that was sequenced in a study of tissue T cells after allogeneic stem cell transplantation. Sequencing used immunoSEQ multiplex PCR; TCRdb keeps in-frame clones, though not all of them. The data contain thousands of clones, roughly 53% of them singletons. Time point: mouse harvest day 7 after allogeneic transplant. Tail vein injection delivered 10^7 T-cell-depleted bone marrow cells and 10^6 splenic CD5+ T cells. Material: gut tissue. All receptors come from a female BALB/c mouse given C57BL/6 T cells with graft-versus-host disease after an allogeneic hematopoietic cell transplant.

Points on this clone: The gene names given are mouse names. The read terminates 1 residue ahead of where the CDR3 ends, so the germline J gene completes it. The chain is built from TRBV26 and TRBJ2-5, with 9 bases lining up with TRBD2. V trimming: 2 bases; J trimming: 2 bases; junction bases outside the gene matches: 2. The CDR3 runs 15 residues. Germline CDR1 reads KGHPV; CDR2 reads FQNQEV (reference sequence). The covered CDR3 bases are TGTGCCAGCAGTCTGACTGGGGGGATCCAAGACACCCAGTAC. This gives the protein CASSLTGGIQDTQY. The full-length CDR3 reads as CASSLTGGIQDTQYF.

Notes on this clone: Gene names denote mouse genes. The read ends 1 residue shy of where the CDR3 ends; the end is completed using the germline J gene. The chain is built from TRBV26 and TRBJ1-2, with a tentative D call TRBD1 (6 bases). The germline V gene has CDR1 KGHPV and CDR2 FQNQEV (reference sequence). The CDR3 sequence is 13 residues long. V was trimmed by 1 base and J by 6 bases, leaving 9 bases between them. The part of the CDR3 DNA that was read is TGTGCCAGCAGTCTGTTTGGGGGCCCCGACTACACC. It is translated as CASSLFGGPDYT. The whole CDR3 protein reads CASSLFGGPDYTF.

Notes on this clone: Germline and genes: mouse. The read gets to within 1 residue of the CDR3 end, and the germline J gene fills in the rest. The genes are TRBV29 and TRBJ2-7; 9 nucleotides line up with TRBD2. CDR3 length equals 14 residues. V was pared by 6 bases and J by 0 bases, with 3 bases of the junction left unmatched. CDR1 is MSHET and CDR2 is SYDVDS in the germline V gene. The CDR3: CASRDWGSSYEQYF. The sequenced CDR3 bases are TGTGCTAGCAGGGACTGGGGTAGCTCCTATGAACAGTAC.

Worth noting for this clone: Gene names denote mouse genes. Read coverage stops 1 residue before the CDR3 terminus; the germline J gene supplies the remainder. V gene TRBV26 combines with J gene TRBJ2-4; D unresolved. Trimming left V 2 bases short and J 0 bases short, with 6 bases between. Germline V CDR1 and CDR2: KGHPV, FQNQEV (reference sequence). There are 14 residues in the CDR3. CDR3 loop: CASSLTSSQNTLYF. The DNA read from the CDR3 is TGTGCCAGCAGTCTGACATCTAGTCAAAACACCTTGTAC.

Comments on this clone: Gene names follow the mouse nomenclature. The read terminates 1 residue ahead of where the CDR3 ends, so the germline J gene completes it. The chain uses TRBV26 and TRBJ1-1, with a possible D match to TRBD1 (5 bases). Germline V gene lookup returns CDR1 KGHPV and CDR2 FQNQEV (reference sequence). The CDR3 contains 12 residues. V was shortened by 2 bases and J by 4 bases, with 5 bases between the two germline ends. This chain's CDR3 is CASSLQGTEVFF. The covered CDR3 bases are TGTGCCAGCAGTCTGCAGGGCACAGAAGTCTTC.

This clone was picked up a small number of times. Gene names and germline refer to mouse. CDR3 protein: CASSASGNTLYF. Incomplete CDR3 DNA: TGTGCCAGCAGTGCATCTGGAAATACGCTCTAT. The chain recombines TRBV14 with TRBJ1-3; no clear D gene. The CDR3 extends 1 residue past the end of the read, so its final part is completed from the germline J gene. The CDR3 is 12 residues long. Germline CDR1 SGHDT, CDR2 FRDEAV. The V and J ends lost 4 bases and 1 base respectively, with 3 bases between them.

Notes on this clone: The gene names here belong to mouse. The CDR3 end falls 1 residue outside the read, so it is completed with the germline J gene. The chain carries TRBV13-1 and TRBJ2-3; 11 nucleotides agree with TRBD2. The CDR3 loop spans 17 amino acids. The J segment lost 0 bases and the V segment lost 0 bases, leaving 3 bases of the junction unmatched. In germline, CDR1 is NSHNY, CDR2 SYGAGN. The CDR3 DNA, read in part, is TGTGCCAGCAGTGATGCAGACTGGGGGGGTAGTGCAGAAACGCTGTAT. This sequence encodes CASSDADWGGSAETLY. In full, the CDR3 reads CASSDADWGGSAETLYF.

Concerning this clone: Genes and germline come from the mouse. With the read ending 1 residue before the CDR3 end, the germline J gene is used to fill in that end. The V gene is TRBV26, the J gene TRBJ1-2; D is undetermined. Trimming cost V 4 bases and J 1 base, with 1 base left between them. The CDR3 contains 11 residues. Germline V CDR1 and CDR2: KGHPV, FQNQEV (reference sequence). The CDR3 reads CASSQNSDYTF. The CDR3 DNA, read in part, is TGTGCCAGCAGTCAAAACTCCGACTACACC.

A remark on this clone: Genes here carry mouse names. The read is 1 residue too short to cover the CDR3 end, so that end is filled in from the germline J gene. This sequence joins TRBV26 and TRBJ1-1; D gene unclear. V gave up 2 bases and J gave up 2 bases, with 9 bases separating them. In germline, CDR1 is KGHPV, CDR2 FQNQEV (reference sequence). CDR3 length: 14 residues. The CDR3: CASSLSRSNTEVFF. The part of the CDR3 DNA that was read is TGTGCCAGCAGTCTGAGCAGGTCCAACACAGAAGTCTTC.

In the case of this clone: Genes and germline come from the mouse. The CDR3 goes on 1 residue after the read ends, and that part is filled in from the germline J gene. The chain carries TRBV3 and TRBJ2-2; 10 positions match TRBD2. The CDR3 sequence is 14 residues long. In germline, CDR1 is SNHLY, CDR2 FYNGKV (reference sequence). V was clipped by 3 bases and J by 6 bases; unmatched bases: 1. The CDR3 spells CASSLTGGPGQLYF. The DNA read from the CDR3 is TGTGCCAGCAGCTTGACTGGGGGGCCCGGGCAGCTCTAC.

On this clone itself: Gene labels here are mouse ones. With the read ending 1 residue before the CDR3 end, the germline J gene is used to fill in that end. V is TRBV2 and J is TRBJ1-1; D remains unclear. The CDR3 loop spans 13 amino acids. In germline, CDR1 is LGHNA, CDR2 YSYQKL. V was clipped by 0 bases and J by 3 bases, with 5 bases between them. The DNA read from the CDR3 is TGTGCCAGCAGCCAAGATACAGACACAGAAGTCTTC. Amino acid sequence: CASSQDTDTEVF. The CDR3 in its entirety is CASSQDTDTEVFF. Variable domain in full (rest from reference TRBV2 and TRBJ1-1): DPKIIQKPKYLVAVTGSEKILICEQYLGHNAMYWYRQSAKKPLEFMFSYSYQKLMDNQTASSRFQPQSSKKNHLDLQITALKPDDSATYFCASSQDTDTEVFFGKGTRLTVV.

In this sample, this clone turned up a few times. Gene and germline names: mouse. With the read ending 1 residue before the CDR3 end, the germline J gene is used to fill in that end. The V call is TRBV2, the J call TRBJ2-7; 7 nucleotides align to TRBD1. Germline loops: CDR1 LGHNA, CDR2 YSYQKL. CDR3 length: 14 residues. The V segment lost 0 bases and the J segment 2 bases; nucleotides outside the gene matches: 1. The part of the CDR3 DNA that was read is TGTGCCAGCAGCCAAGACCAGGGGGCCTATGAACAGTAC. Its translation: CASSQDQGAYEQY. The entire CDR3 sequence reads CASSQDQGAYEQYF.

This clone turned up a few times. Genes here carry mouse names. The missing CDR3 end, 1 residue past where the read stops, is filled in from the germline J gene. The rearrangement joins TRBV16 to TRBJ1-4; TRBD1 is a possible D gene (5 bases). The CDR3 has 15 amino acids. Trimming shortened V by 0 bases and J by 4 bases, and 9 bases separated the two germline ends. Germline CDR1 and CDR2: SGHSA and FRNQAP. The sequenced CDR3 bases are TGTGCAAGCAGCTTAGAGGGCGGGGGCAACGAAAGATTATTT. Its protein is CASSLEGGGNERLF. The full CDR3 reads CASSLEGGGNERLFF.